These T cell receptor beta chains were read from a single sample in a study of blood T cell repertoires in COVID-19. Repertoires were generated with immunoSEQ multiplex PCR, while TCRdb's copy carries only in-frame clones and drops some. This repertoire shows about 280,000 clones, over 75% found once; its top ten account for about 11%. What was sequenced was peripheral blood. All receptors derive from a woman in her 70s with acute or convalescent COVID-19. Each CDR3 is given with its conserved first and last residue. The D gene is left open where the match is weak. Rows give clone size only sometimes, using once, few, many, or a class for an expanded clone.

>NA|NA|TRBV12-3/TRBV12-4|TRBJ1-2
TGTGCCAGTTCCAATGGCGGGGGAGGTGGCTACACCTTC
CASSNGGGGGYTF
>NA|TRBD1|TRBV15|TRBJ2-1
TGTGCCACGCGAGAGGGGGCATCCTACAATGAGCAGTTCTTC
CATREGASYNEQFF
>NA|NA|TRBV5-5|TRBJ1-5
TGTGCCAGCAGCTTGGCCGGGGGGTCAAATCAGCCCCAGCATTTT
CASSLAGGSNQPQHF
>once|TRBD1|TRBV30|TRBJ2-2
TGTGCCTCCCTCTCCGGGACAGGGGTTGTCGGGGAGCTGTTTTTT
CASLSGTGVVGELFF
>few|TRBD2|TRBV11-2|TRBJ2-3
TGTGCCAGCAGCTCAACCCCGGGGGGGAACACAGATACGCAGTATTTT
CASSSTPGGNTDTQYF
>NA|TRBD2|TRBV14|TRBJ2-3
TGTGCCAGCAGTCTTAAGCGGGGTAGCACAGATACGCAGTATTTT
CASSLKRGSTDTQYF
>NA|TRBD2|TRBV5-4|TRBJ2-3
TGTGCCAGCAGCTCAGGTGGACTAGCGGGGGGAGATACGCAGTATTTT
CASSSGGLAGGDTQYF
>NA|NA|TRBV6-5|TRBJ1-5
TGTGCCAGCAGGGGGAGAGAGGGCAGTCAGCCCCAGCATTTT
CASRGREGSQPQHF
>NA|NA|TRBV6-4|TRBJ2-2
TGTGCCAGCAGTGACTCTGGCTCCCGGAACACCGGGGAGCTGTTTTTT
CASSDSGSRNTGELFF
>NA|NA|TRBV5-1|TRBJ1-5
TGCGCCAGCAGCTTGGCAGGGGAGCAGCCCCAGCATTTT
CASSLAGEQPQHF
>NA|NA|TRBV6-5|TRBJ1-1
TGTGCCAGCAGGGTCGGGATCAGGCAAGCTGAAGCTTTCTTT
CASRVGIRQAEAFF
>NA|TRBD1|TRBV2|TRBJ1-2
TGTGCCAGCAGTGAATCGGGACAGGGACAGTACACCTTC
CASSESGQGQYTF
>NA|NA|TRBV6-1|TRBJ1-4
TGTGCCAGCAGTGAACCCCCAGATCCCGGAGGAAAACTGTTTTTT
CASSEPPDPGGKLFF
>once|NA|TRBV19|TRBJ1-2
TGTGCCTCGGTCGAGGGAATCTATGGCTACACCTTC
CASVEGIYGYTF
>few|NA|TRBV7-6|TRBJ2-7
TGTGCCAGCAGCTTAGGCGGGTACCGCGCGGGGGAGCAGTACTTC
CASSLGGYRAGEQYF
>NA|NA|TRBV11-2|TRBJ1-2
TGTGCCAGCAGCTTAGCTGGGCAGGGAATAGGGGGCTACACCTTC
CASSLAGQGIGGYTF
>NA|NA|TRBV14|TRBJ1-2
TGTGCCAGCAGCCTCGGCCGGCAGGGGTGGGAAGGCTACACCTTC
CASSLGRQGWEGYTF
>NA|NA|TRBV4-1|TRBJ1-2
TGCGCCAGCAGCCAAGATCGGCAATTCCTGACAGGCCTTAACTATGGCTACACCTTC
CASSQDRQFLTGLNYGYTF
>few|NA|TRBV7-9|TRBJ1-5
TGTGCCAGCAGTTCAGGAAATCAGCCCCAGCATTTT
CASSSGNQPQHF
>NA|NA|TRBV19|TRBJ2-6
TGTGCCAGTAGGGCCGGAGGGACCGGGGCCAACGTCCTGACTTTC
CASRAGGTGANVLTF
>NA|NA|TRBV5-1|TRBJ1-1
TGCGCCAGCAGCGGGCGGGGGGACGGCACTGAAGCTTTCTTT
CASSGRGDGTEAFF
>NA|TRBD1|TRBV6-5|TRBJ1-4
TGTGCCAGCAGCGGGACAGCCTGGGGTGAAAAACTGTTTTTT
CASSGTAWGEKLFF
>NA|TRBD1|TRBV10-3|TRBJ1-2
TGTGCCAGTATGGGACAGTTCTACTATGGCTACACCTTC
CASMGQFYYGYTF
>NA|NA|TRBV5-1|TRBJ1-1
TGCGCCAGCAGCCTTCAAGGGGGGAACACTGAAGCTTTCTTT
CASSLQGGNTEAFF
>NA|NA|TRBV18|TRBJ2-3
TGTGCCAGCTCACCACCCGCGGCGGCCACAGATACGCAGTATTTT
CASSPPAAATDTQYF
>NA|NA|TRBV19|TRBJ1-2
TGTGCCAGTAGTATCGACAGGAACCCATATGGCTACACCTTC
CASSIDRNPYGYTF
>NA|NA|TRBV5-1|TRBJ1-3
TGCGCCAGCAGCTTGGCGGGGTCTGGAAACACCATATATTTT
CASSLAGSGNTIYF
>NA|NA|TRBV27|TRBJ1-5
TGTGCCAGCAGTTCTGACAGGAGCAATCAGCCCCAGCATTTT
CASSSDRSNQPQHF
>NA|TRBD2|TRBV3-1/TRBV3-2|TRBJ2-7
TGTGCCAGCAGCCGGAGGGGAGGGTCAGAAGAGCAGTACTTC
CASSRRGGSEEQYF
>once|NA|TRBV3-1/TRBV3-2|TRBJ1-4
TGTGCCAGCAGCCATCCAGGGCGTAATGAAAAACTGTTTTTT
CASSHPGRNEKLFF
>NA|NA|TRBV11-2|TRBJ2-5
TGTGCCAGCAGCTTACTTCCAGAGACCCAGTACTTC
CASSLLPETQYF
>NA|NA|TRBV5-6|TRBJ1-2
TGTGCCAGCAGCTTGTCGCGGGGGGTTTATGGCTACACCTTC
CASSLSRGVYGYTF
>NA|NA|TRBV6-5|TRBJ1-2
TGTGCCAGCACGGGGGGGCAGGCGGACTATGGCTACACCTTC
CASTGGQADYGYTF
>once|TRBD1|TRBV5-4|TRBJ2-3
TGTGCCAGCAGCTTGGGTGGGACAGCCCGCACAGATACGCAGTATTTT
CASSLGGTARTDTQYF
>NA|NA|TRBV30|TRBJ1-3
TGTGCCTGGAGTCTCTCTGGAAACACCATATATTTT
CAWSLSGNTIYF
>NA|NA|TRBV6-5|TRBJ1-5
TGTGCCAGCAAAACGGCGGGAGGTCAGCCCCAGCATTTT
CASKTAGGQPQHF
>NA|NA|TRBV2|TRBJ1-1
TGTGCCAGCAAACGACAGGCGTCGGTGAACACTGAAGCTTTCTTT
CASKRQASVNTEAFF
>NA|TRBD1|TRBV5-1|TRBJ1-4
TGCGCCAGCAGCTTAACAGGGGGGACTAATGAAAAACTGTTTTTT
CASSLTGGTNEKLFF
>once|NA|TRBV19|TRBJ1-2
TGTGCCAGTAGTATAGATGTTGGTCGCAGTTTTAACTATGGCTACACCTTC
CASSIDVGRSFNYGYTF
>once|NA|TRBV27|TRBJ2-6
TGTGCCAGCAGTTTATGGGGTAGAACAGGGACCGGGGCCAACGTCCTGACTTTC
CASSLWGRTGTGANVLTF
>NA|TRBD1|TRBV5-5|TRBJ2-1
TGTGCCAGCAGCTTTGGACAGGGGACTTCCTACAATGAGCAGTTCTTC
CASSFGQGTSYNEQFF
>NA|TRBD2|TRBV5-8|TRBJ2-3
TGTGCCAGCAGCAGGCGGGGGGCGTTCACAGATACGCAGTATTTT
CASSRRGAFTDTQYF
>NA|NA|TRBV5-4|TRBJ1-2
TGTGCCAGCAGCTCCCTAGGTGGATTTTATGGCTACACCTTC
CASSSLGGFYGYTF
>once|TRBD1|TRBV7-2|TRBJ1-5
TGTGCCAGCAGCTTTGGGACAGGGAACAATCAGCCCCAGCATTTT
CASSFGTGNNQPQHF
>NA|NA|TRBV20-1|TRBJ1-6
TGCAGTGCTAGTGGCGGGTATAATTCACCCCTCCACTTT
CSASGGYNSPLHF
>NA|NA|TRBV19|TRBJ1-5
TGTGCCAGTAGTAAACAAGGAGGACAGCCCCAGCATTTT
CASSKQGGQPQHF